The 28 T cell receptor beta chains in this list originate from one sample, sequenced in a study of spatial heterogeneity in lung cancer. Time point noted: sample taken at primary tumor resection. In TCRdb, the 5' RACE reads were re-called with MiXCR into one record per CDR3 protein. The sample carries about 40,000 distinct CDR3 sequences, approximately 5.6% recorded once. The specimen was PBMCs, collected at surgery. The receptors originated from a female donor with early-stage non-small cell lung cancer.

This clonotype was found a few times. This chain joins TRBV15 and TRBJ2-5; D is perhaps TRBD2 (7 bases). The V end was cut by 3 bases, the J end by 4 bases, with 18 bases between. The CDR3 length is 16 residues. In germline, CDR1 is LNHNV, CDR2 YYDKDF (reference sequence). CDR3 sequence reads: CATSSGQLGGPETQYF. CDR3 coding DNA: TGTGCCACCAGCAGCGGCCAATTGGGGGGGCCAGAGACCCAGTACTTC.

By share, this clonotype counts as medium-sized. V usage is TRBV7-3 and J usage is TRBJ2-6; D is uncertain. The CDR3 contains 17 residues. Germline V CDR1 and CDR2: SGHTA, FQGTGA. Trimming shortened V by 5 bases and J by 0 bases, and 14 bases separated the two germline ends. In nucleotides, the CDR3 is TGTGCCAGCAGCGCCAGCGTTGGGCGCTCTGGGGCCAACGTCCTGACTTTC. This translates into CASSASVGRSGANVLTF.

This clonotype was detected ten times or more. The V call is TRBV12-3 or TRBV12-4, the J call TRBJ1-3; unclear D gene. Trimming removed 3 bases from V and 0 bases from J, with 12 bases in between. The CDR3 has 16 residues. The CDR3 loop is CASSFDASNSGNTIYF. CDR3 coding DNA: TGTGCCAGCAGTTTTGACGCCTCAAACTCTGGAAACACCATATATTTT.

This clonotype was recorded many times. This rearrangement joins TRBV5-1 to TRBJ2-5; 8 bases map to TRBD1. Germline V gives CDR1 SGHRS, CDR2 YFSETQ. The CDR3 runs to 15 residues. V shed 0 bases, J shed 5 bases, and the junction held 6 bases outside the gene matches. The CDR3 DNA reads TGCGCCAGCAGCTTGGCGGCAGGGGGCCTGGAGACCCAGTACTTC. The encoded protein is CASSLAAGGLETQYF.

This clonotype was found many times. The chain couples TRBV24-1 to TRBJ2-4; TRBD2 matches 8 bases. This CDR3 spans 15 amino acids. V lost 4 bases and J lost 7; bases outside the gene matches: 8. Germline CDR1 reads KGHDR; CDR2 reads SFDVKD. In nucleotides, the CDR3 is TGTGCCACCAGTGAAAGTCGGGGGGGCCGGAACATTCAGTACTTC. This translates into CATSESRGGRNIQYF.

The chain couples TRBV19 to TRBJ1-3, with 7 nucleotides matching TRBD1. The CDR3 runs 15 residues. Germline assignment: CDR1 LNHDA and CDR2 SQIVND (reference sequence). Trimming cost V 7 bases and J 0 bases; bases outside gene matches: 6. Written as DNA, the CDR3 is TGTGCCAGTATGACAGGGAGCAACTCTGGAAACACCATATATTTT. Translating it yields CASMTGSNSGNTIYF.

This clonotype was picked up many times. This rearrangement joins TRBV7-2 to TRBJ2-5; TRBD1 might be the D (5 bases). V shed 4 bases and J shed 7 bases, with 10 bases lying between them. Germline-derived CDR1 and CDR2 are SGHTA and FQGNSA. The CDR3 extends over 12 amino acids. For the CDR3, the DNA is TGTGCCAGCAGCTCCAGGGATAGGACCCAGTACTTC. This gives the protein CASSSRDRTQYF.

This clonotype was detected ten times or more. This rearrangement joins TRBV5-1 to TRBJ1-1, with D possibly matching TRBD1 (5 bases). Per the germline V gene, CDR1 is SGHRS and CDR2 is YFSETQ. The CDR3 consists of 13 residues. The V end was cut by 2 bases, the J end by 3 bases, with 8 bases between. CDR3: CASSFGGDTEAFF. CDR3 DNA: TGCGCCAGCAGCTTTGGGGGAGACACTGAAGCTTTCTTT.

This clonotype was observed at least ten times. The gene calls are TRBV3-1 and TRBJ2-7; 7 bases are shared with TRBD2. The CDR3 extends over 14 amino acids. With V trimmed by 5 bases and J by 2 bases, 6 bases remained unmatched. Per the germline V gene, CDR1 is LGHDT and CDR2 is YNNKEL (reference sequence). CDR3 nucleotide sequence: TGTGCCAGCAGCGTGGCGGGGGTTGCCTACGAGCAGTACTTC. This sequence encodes CASSVAGVAYEQYF.

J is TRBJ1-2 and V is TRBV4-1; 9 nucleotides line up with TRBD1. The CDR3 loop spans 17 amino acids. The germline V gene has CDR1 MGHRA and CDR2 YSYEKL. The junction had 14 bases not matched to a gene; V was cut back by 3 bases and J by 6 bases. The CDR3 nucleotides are TGCGCCAGCAGCCATATTATTCCGGGACAGGGAGAGGATGGCTACACCTTC. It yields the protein CASSHIIPGQGEDGYTF.

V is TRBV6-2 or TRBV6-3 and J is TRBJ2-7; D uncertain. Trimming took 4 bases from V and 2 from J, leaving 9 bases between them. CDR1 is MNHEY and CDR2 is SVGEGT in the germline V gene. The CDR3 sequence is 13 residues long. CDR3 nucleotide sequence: TGTGCCAGCAGTTGGCGTTTTACCTACGAGCAGTACTTC. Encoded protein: CASSWRFTYEQYF.

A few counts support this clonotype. The CDR3 region is CASSLSEGIYYTF. The CDR3 DNA sequence: TGTGCCAGCAGCTTAAGCGAAGGGATCTACTACACCTTC. The chain uses TRBV7-2 and TRBJ1-2; D remains unclear. Trimming took off 2 bases at V and 10 bases at J, with 14 bases between the two ends. The CDR3 consists of 13 residues. The germline V gene encodes CDR1 SGHTA and CDR2 FQGNSA.

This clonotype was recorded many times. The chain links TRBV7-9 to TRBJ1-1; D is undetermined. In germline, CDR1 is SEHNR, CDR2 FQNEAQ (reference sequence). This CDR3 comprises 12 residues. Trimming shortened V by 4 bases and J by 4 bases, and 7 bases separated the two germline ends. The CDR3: CASSSGLTEAFF. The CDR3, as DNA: TGTGCCAGCAGCTCAGGACTCACTGAAGCTTTCTTT.

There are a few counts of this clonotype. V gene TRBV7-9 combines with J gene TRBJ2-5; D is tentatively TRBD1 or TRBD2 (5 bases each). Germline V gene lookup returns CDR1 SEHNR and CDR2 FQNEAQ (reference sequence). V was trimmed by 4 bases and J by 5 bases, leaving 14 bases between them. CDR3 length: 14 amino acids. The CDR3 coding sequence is TGTGCCAGCAGCTCGGGAATCGGGGCGGAGACCCAGTACTTC. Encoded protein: CASSSGIGAETQYF.

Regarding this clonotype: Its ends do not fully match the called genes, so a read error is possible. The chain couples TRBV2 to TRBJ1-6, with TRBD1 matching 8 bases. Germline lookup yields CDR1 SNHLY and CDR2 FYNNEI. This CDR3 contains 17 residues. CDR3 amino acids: CASSGQGKSSYNSPLHF. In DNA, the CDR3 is TGTGCCAGTAGTGGACAGGGAAAAAGCTCCTATAATTCACCCCTCCACTTT.

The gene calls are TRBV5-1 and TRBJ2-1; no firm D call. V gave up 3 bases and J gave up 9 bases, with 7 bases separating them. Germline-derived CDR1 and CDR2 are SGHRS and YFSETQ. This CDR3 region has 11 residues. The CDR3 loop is CASSSVREQFF. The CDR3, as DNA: TGCGCCAGCAGCTCCGTGCGTGAGCAGTTCTTC. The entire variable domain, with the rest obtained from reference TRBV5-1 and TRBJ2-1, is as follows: KAGVTQTPRYLIKTRGQQVTLSCSPISGHRSVSWYQQTPGQGLQFLFEYFSETQRNKGNFPGRFSGRQFSNSRSEMNVSTLELGDSALYLCASSSVREQFFGPGTRLTVL.

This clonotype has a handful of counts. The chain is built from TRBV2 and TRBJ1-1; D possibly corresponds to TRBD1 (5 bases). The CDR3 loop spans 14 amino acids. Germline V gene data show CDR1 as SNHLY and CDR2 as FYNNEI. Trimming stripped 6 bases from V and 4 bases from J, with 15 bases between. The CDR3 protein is CASREEGSSTEAFF. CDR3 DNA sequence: TGTGCCAGCAGGGAGGAGGGGTCTAGCACTGAAGCTTTCTTT.

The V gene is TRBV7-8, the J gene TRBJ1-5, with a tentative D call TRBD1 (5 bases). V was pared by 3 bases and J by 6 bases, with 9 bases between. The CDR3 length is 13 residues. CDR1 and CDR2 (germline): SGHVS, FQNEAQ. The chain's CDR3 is CASSFAGLQPQHF. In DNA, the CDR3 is TGTGCCAGCAGCTTCGCAGGGCTTCAGCCCCAGCATTTT.

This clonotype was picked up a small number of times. The CDR3 nucleotides are TGTGCCAGCACCCCCGGGGGTTTTTATGGCTACACCTTC. As protein: CASTPGGFYGYTF. The chain has TRBV6-5 and TRBJ1-2; a weak D match, TRBD1 (5 bases). The CDR3 spans 13 residues. CDR1 and CDR2 (germline): MNHEY, SVGAGI. With 7 bases removed from V and 5 bases from J, the gap between germline ends came to 14 bases.

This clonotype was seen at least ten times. CDR3 DNA sequence: TGTGCCATCAGTGAAATCGCCGGGGTTCAAGAGACCCAGTACTTC. It encodes CAISEIAGVQETQYF. The J gene is TRBJ2-5, the V gene TRBV10-3; possible D gene TRBD2, 5 bases. CDR1 and CDR2 from the germline V gene are ENHRY and SYGVKD. Trimming removed 3 bases at V and 2 bases at J, with 13 bases between. The CDR3 has 15 residues.

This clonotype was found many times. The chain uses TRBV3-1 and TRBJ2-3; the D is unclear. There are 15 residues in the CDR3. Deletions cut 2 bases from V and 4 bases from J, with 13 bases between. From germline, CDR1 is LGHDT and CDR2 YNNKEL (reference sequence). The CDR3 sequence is CASSQQHRLSDTQYF. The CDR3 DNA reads TGTGCCAGCAGCCAACAGCATCGTTTGTCAGATACGCAGTATTTT.

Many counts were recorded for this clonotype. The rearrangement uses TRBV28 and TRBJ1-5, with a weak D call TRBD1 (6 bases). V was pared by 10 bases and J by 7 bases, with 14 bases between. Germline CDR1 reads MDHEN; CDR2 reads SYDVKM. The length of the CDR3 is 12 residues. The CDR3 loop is CAIQGRLQPQHF. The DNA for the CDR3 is TGTGCCATCCAGGGGAGGCTCCAGCCCCAGCATTTT.

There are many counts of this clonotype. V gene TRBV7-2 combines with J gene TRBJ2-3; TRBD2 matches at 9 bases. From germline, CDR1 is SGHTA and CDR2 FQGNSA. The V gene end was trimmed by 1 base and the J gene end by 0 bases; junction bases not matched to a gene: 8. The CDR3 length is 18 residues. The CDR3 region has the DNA TGTGCCAGCAGCTTAGTGCGGGGGGGAAAGAGAAGCACAGATACGCAGTATTTT. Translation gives CASSLVRGGKRSTDTQYF.

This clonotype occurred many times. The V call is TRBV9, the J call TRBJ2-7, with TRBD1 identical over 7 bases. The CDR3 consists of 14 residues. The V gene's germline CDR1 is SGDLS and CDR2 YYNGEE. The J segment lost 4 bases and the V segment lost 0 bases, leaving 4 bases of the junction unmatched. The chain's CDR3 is CASSVAQGVYEQYF. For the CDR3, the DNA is TGTGCCAGCAGCGTAGCCCAGGGGGTGTACGAGCAGTACTTC.

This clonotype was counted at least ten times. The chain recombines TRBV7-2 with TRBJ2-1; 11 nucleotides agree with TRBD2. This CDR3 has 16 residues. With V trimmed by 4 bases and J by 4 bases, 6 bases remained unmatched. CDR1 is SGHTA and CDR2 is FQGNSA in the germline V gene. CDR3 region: CASSYGTSGPYNEQFF. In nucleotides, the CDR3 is TGTGCCAGCAGCTACGGGACTAGCGGCCCTTACAATGAGCAGTTCTTC. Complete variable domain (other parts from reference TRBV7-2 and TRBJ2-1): GAGVSQSPSNKVTEKGKDVELRCDPISGHTALYWYRQSLGQGLEFLIYFQGNSAPDKSGLPSDRFSAERTGGSVSTLTIQRTQQEDSAVYLCASSYGTSGPYNEQFFGPGTRLTVL.

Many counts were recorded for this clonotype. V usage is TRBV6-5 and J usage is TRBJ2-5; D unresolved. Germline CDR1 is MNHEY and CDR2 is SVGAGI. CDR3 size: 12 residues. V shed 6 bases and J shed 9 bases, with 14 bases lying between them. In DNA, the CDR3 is TGTGCCAGCAGACCTACCCCTGGGGCCCAGTACTTC. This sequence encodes CASRPTPGAQYF.

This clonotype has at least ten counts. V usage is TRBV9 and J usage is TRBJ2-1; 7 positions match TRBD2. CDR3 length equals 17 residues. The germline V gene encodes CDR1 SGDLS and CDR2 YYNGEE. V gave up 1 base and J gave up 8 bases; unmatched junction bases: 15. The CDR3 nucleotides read TGTGCCAGCAGCGTAAGTGAGCGGGGAACCTCGGAGGATGAGCAGTTCTTC. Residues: CASSVSERGTSEDEQFF.

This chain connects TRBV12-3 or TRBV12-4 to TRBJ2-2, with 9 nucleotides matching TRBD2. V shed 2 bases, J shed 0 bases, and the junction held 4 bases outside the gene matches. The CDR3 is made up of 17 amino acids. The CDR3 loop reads CASSLSGGPANTGELFF. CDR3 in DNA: TGTGCCAGCAGTTTAAGCGGGGGGCCCGCGAACACCGGGGAGCTGTTTTTT.